This passage covers 30 T cell receptor beta chains from one sample sequenced in a study of cytomegalovirus exposure and HLA in healthy donors. Libraries were prepared by immunoSEQ multiplex PCR; TCRdb keeps only in-frame clonotypes and omits some of them. The data hold approximately 140,000 clones, with approximately 87% observed a single time. Sequenced material: PBMCs. The receptors stem from a man younger than 35 in good health and CMV-seronegative.

The chain is built from TRBV2 and TRBJ2-1; D is perhaps TRBD2 (6 bases). This CDR3 spans 15 amino acids. The V gene lost 6 bases and the J gene lost 9 bases, with 21 bases spanning the gap. Germline V gene sequence: CDR1 SNHLY, CDR2 FYNNEI. DNA for the CDR3: TGTGCCAGCAGATACCGGGAGACTACGGACGGTGAGCAGTTCTTC. Its translation is CASRYRETTDGEQFF.

V usage is TRBV9 and J usage is TRBJ1-2; a weak D match, TRBD1 (5 bases). The V end was cut by 3 bases, the J end by 4 bases, with 10 bases between. The germline V gene encodes CDR1 SGDLS and CDR2 YYNGEE. The CDR3 is 13 residues long. This CDR3 is CASSGTQSYGYTF. In DNA form, the CDR3 reads TGTGCCAGCAGCGGGACACAAAGCTATGGCTACACCTTC.

The V and J genes are TRBV7-2 and TRBJ1-3, with D maybe TRBD1 (6 bases). The germline V gene encodes CDR1 SGHTA and CDR2 FQGNSA. V lost 5 bases and J lost 0, with 14 bases in between. There are 16 residues in the CDR3. The CDR3 sequence is CASSLGGLISGNTIYF. CDR3 DNA: TGTGCCAGCAGCCTAGGGGGACTGATCTCTGGAAACACCATATATTTT.

The gene calls are TRBV7-6 and TRBJ2-5; 9 bases match TRBD1. The germline CDR1 and CDR2 sequences are SGHVS and FNYEAQ. This CDR3 has 16 residues. After removal of 4 bases from V and 2 bases from J, the junction contained 8 bases not matched to a gene. The CDR3 nucleotides read TGTGCCAGCAGCTCCAGACAGGGGGGGTTTCAAGAGACCCAGTACTTC. Translating gives CASSSRQGGFQETQYF.

This clone was observed a few times. The chain carries TRBV15 and TRBJ1-2, with 8 positions matching TRBD1. V lost 4 bases and J lost 4; bases outside the gene matches: 8. Germline V CDR1 and CDR2: LNHNV, YYDKDF (reference sequence). The CDR3 has 15 residues. This CDR3 is CATSKDRAPLYGYTF. In DNA form, the CDR3 reads TGTGCCACCAGCAAGGACAGGGCCCCACTCTATGGCTACACCTTC.

The chain is built from TRBV6-5 and TRBJ2-5, with D unclear. The CDR3 is 13 amino acids. V lost 5 bases and J 5 bases, leaving 12 bases between the germline ends. Germline V gene data show CDR1 as MNHEY and CDR2 as SVGAGI. CDR3 DNA: TGTGCCAGCAGTCGAAGCTTCACGGAGACCCAGTACTTC. As protein: CASSRSFTETQYF.

The V gene is TRBV2, the J gene TRBJ1-2, with D maybe TRBD1 (6 bases). V lost 7 bases, J lost 3 bases, and 21 bases lay in between. This CDR3 spans 16 amino acids. Germline V gives CDR1 SNHLY, CDR2 FYNNEI. Here the CDR3 DNA reads TGTGCCAGCATCCGGTGGAGGCAGGGGTTAGACTATGGCTACACCTTC. It yields the protein CASIRWRQGLDYGYTF. Looking up the rest from reference TRBV2 and TRBJ1-2 gives the full variable domain: EPEVTQTPSHQVTQMGQEVILRCVPISNHLYFYWYRQILGQKVEFLVSFYNNEISEKSEIFDDQFSVERPDGSNFTLKIRSTKLEDSAMYFCASIRWRQGLDYGYTFGSGTRLTVV.

The gene calls are TRBV7-2 and TRBJ2-4; D possibly corresponds to TRBD1 (6 bases). Germline V gene data show CDR1 as SGHTA and CDR2 as FQGNSA. The CDR3 has 12 residues. Trimming took 8 bases from V and 8 from J, leaving 13 bases between them. CDR3 in amino acids: CASARGWDIQYF. CDR3 in DNA: TGTGCCAGCGCCAGGGGATGGGACATTCAGTACTTC.

A note on this clone: A junction end diverges from the germline sequence, so it may reflect a read error. V gene TRBV2 combines with J gene TRBJ2-3; 7 bases are a match to TRBD2. In germline, CDR1 is SNHLY, CDR2 FYNNEI. The CDR3 has 14 residues. The CDR3 protein is CASRLDYGLDAQYF. Here the CDR3 DNA reads TGTGCCAGCAGGCTCGACTATGGACTAGATGCGCAGTATTTT.

The chain is built from TRBV6-5 and TRBJ1-2; D is perhaps TRBD1 (6 bases). Trimming shortened V by 5 bases and J by 5 bases, and 18 bases separated the two germline ends. The CDR3 loop spans 15 amino acids. Germline V lookup: CDR1 MNHEY, CDR2 SVGAGI. The DNA for the CDR3 is TGTGCCAGCAGTGCGGCAACAGGGCCTTGGTATGGCTACACCTTC. Its protein product is CASSAATGPWYGYTF.

The chain carries TRBV4-1 and TRBJ1-1, with 11 bases lining up with TRBD1. V shed 6 bases and J 8 bases; nucleotides not matched to a gene: 11. This CDR3 comprises 15 residues. Per the germline V gene, CDR1 is MGHRA and CDR2 is YSYEKL. The CDR3 region is CASSITGTGGREAFF. The DNA of the CDR3 is TGCGCCAGCAGTATCACCGGGACAGGGGGACGGGAAGCTTTCTTT.

The gene calls are TRBV7-9 and TRBJ2-7; the D is unclear. V was shortened by 0 bases and J by 0 bases, with 12 bases between the two germline ends. Germline V gene data show CDR1 as SEHNR and CDR2 as FQNEAQ (reference sequence). The CDR3 contains 16 residues. CDR3 residues: CASSLARSSVSYEQYF. The DNA for the CDR3 is TGTGCCAGCAGCTTAGCGCGGTCGTCTGTCTCCTACGAGCAGTACTTC. The whole variable domain, remainder taken from reference TRBV7-9 and TRBJ2-7, is DTGVSQNPRHKITKRGQNVTFRCDPISEHNRLYWYRQTLGQGPEFLTYFQNEAQLEKSRLLSDRFSAERPKGSFSTLEIQRTEQGDSAMYLCASSLARSSVSYEQYFGPGTRLTVT.

The chain couples TRBV2 to TRBJ2-5; TRBD2 might be the D (6 bases). The V and J ends lost 3 bases and 1 base respectively, with 12 bases between them. The CDR3 is made up of 15 amino acids. Germline-derived CDR1 and CDR2 are SNHLY and FYNNEI. CDR3 sequence: CASSDGGVSQETQYF. The CDR3 DNA is TGTGCCAGCAGTGATGGCGGGGTCTCCCAAGAGACCCAGTACTTC.

The rearrangement links TRBV1 to TRBJ2-7; the D call in the table, TRBD1, was not verified against the DNA. TRBV1 is noted as a pseudogene. This CDR3 spans 13 amino acids. CDR3 coding DNA: TGCACCAGCAGCGCGACAGGGTCCTACGAGCAGTACTTC. Translated: CTSSATGSYEQYF.

This clone has a single count. The V and J genes are TRBV5-1 and TRBJ1-1; D might be TRBD1 (5 bases). The CDR3 contains 16 residues. Germline CDR1 is SGHRS and CDR2 is YFSETQ. Trimming left V 2 bases short and J 0 bases short, with 14 bases between. This CDR3 is CASSFGRVEMNTEAFF. The CDR3 coding sequence is TGCGCCAGCAGCTTCGGCAGGGTAGAAATGAACACTGAAGCTTTCTTT.

This chain links TRBV5-5 with TRBJ2-1; D is possibly TRBD1 (5 bases). V lost 1 base, J lost 6 bases, and 11 bases lay in between. Germline assignment: CDR1 SGHKS and CDR2 YYEKEE (reference sequence). The CDR3 length is 14 residues. The CDR3 region has the DNA TGTGCCAGCAGCTTGTGGGGCAAACTCAATGAGCAGTTCTTC. This gives the protein CASSLWGKLNEQFF.

V usage is TRBV7-9 and J usage is TRBJ2-1; D perhaps matches TRBD1 (5 bases). Germline-derived CDR1 and CDR2 are SEHNR and FQNEAQ (reference sequence). CDR3 length: 15 amino acids. V lost 1 base and J 7 bases, leaving 14 bases between the germline ends. CDR3 DNA: TGTGCCAGCAGCTTAGAAGGCAGGGTCAGGAATGAGCAGTTCTTC. Its protein product is CASSLEGRVRNEQFF. The full variable domain, rest sourced from reference TRBV7-9 and TRBJ2-1, is DTGVSQNPRHKITKRGQNVTFRCDPISEHNRLYWYRQTLGQGPEFLTYFQNEAQLEKSRLLSDRFSAERPKGSFSTLEIQRTEQGDSAMYLCASSLEGRVRNEQFFGPGTRLTVL.

A few counts support this clone. DNA of the CDR3: TGTGCCAGCAGTTCCTCATACTACGAGCAGTACTTC. Translated: CASSSSYYEQYF. The rearrangement links TRBV6-6 to TRBJ2-7; D is unclear. This CDR3 region has 12 residues. Trimming took 4 bases from V and 3 from J, leaving 7 bases between them. CDR1 and CDR2 (germline): MNHNY, SVGAGI (reference sequence).

The V call is TRBV19, the J call TRBJ1-5, with D uncertain. Germline CDR1 LNHDA, CDR2 SQIVND (reference sequence). The V end lost 5 bases, the J end lost 11 bases, and 19 bases lay between the germline ends. The CDR3 extends over 14 amino acids. CDR3 sequence reads: CASSVGVPTLAQHF. CDR3 DNA: TGTGCCAGTAGTGTTGGCGTCCCGACTTTAGCCCAGCATTTT.

The rearrangement joins TRBV9 to TRBJ2-3; D perhaps matches TRBD2 (6 bases). Deletions cut 4 bases from V and 0 bases from J, with 15 bases between. The CDR3 consists of 16 residues. Germline V gene lookup returns CDR1 SGDLS and CDR2 YYNGEE. The DNA of the CDR3 is TGTGCCAGCAGCCCCCAGGGACTGCCTAGCACAGATACGCAGTATTTT. Residues: CASSPQGLPSTDTQYF.

The CDR3, as DNA: TGTGCCAGCAGCTTAGTACTAGGGGACAGAGACACTGAAGCTTTCTTT. It codes for CASSLVLGDRDTEAFF. This chain uses TRBV7-8 with TRBJ1-1; the match to TRBD1 covers 7 bases. The CDR3 is 16 amino acids. CDR1 and CDR2 (germline): SGHVS, FQNEAQ. The V gene end was trimmed by 1 base and the J gene end by 3 bases; junction bases not matched to a gene: 8.

This chain connects TRBV6-1 to TRBJ2-7, with D maybe TRBD2 (5 bases). Germline CDR1 reads MNHNS; CDR2 reads SASEGT. The V gene lost 7 bases and the J gene lost 3 bases, with 19 bases spanning the gap. The CDR3 contains 15 residues. DNA of the CDR3: TGTGCCAGCATACCTGCCATTCGGGGTGGCTACGAGCAGTACTTC. It translates to CASIPAIRGGYEQYF.

The CDR3 sequence: CASSDSAGLDTGELFF. In nucleotides, the CDR3 is TGTGCCAGCAGTGACTCGGCGGGACTCGACACCGGGGAGCTGTTTTTT. The rearrangement uses TRBV6-4 and TRBJ2-2; D possibly corresponds to TRBD2 (6 bases). CDR1 is MRHNA, CDR2 SNTAGT, per germline. CDR3 length equals 16 residues. Trimming left V 0 bases short and J 3 bases short, with 11 bases between.

V usage is TRBV4-2 and J usage is TRBJ2-5, with 10 bases identical to TRBD2. After removal of 0 bases from V and 5 bases from J, the junction contained 6 bases not matched to a gene. Germline V gives CDR1 LGHNA, CDR2 YNFKEQ. The CDR3 runs to 16 residues. CDR3 region: CASSQDPAGGWETQYF. CDR3 coding DNA: TGTGCCAGCAGCCAAGATCCAGCGGGGGGGTGGGAGACCCAGTACTTC.

This clone appeared a single time. Here the CDR3 DNA reads TGTGCCAGCAGCCGAAAGGGACAGGGTTTTAATGAAAAACTGTTTTTT. As protein: CASSRKGQGFNEKLFF. This chain connects TRBV5-6 to TRBJ1-4; 9 bases agree with TRBD1. This CDR3 spans 16 amino acids. Germline CDR1 is SGHDT and CDR2 is YYEEEE. V lost 4 bases and J lost 4; bases outside the gene matches: 8.

This chain connects TRBV5-5 to TRBJ1-2, with 10 bases lining up with TRBD1. V was pared by 1 base and J by 2 bases, with 5 bases of the junction left unmatched. CDR1 is SGHKS, CDR2 YYEKEE, per germline (reference sequence). The CDR3 is made up of 16 amino acids. CDR3 sequence reads: CASSLWWTGGNYGYTF. The CDR3 DNA follows: TGTGCCAGCAGCTTGTGGTGGACAGGGGGGAACTATGGCTACACCTTC.

The rearrangement joins TRBV6-6 to TRBJ2-1; TRBD1 agrees at 9 bases. Trimming removed 6 bases from V and 4 bases from J; junction bases left unmatched: 7. The CDR3 has 15 residues. Germline assignment: CDR1 MNHNY and CDR2 SVGAGI (reference sequence). DNA for the CDR3: TGTGCCAGCAGAATCCGGGACAGGGTGTACAATGAGCAGTTCTTC. Translation: CASRIRDRVYNEQFF.

This clone has just one count. The chain employs TRBV2 and TRBJ2-7; weak D call: TRBD2 (6 bases). The germline CDR1 and CDR2 sequences are SNHLY and FYNNEI. Trimming stripped 11 bases from V and 2 bases from J, with 13 bases between. The CDR3 has 12 residues. CDR3 coding DNA: TGTGCCGGAGGGATTTCCCCCTACGAGCAGTACTTC. This codes for CAGGISPYEQYF.

J is TRBJ1-4 and V is TRBV28, with 9 positions matching TRBD1. The J segment lost 7 bases and the V segment lost 6 bases, leaving 12 bases of the junction unmatched. The germline V gene encodes CDR1 MDHEN and CDR2 SYDVKM. The CDR3 contains 16 residues. This chain's CDR3 is CASSTPPGTGSEKLFF. The CDR3 nucleotides read TGTGCCAGCAGCACGCCTCCAGGGACAGGGAGTGAAAAACTGTTTTTT.

This clone came up a few times. This chain connects TRBV29-1 to TRBJ1-1, with D hard to call. The CDR3 runs 14 residues. The ends were cut back, 6 bases at V and 6 bases at J, with 20 bases in the middle. CDR1 is SQVTM and CDR2 is ANQGSEA in the germline V gene. CDR3 region: CSVVPRGFNAEAFF. The CDR3 coding sequence is TGCAGCGTGGTTCCCCGGGGATTCAACGCTGAAGCTTTCTTT.